The 13 T cell receptor beta chains in this list originate from one sample, sequenced in a study of regulatory dendritic cells for organ transplantation (dated by TCRdb to between 2016 and 2019). Receptors were amplified or captured by the immunoSEQ multiplex PCR assay. TCRdb obtained this table from immuneACCESS and retained in-frame rearrangements with V and J assigned. These tables miss some clones; where compared with another copy, unresolved V genes account for less than half of the shortfall, and the remainder is unexplained. The table for this sample lists nearly 30,000 clones; roughly 85% of them were counted only once. The leading ten clones occupy less than 2.5% of the sample. The sample was memory CD4+ T cells from blood. Sample cell subset or site, as interpreted from the label and publication: CD45RO+ memory T cells. The source of these receptors is a human donor in good health.

The CDR3 DNA is TGTGCCAGCAGCTTAGCCGGAGCCGGGGAGCTGTTTTTT. This sequence encodes CASSLAGAGELFF. V gene TRBV7-3 combines with J gene TRBJ2-2; no clear D gene. V was pared by 2 bases and J by 6 bases, with 7 bases between. Germline V gene data show CDR1 as SGHTA and CDR2 as FQGTGA. The CDR3 is 13 amino acids.

This chain connects TRBV27 to TRBJ2-6; 9 bases agree with TRBD1. CDR1 and CDR2 from the germline V gene are MNHEY and SMNVEV (reference sequence). The length of the CDR3 is 17 residues. The trim removed 6 bases at V and 0 bases at J, leaving 6 bases unmatched. The CDR3 reads CASRGQGVFSGANVLTF. DNA of the CDR3: TGTGCCAGCAGGGGACAGGGCGTTTTCTCTGGGGCCAACGTCCTGACTTTC.

V gene TRBV9 combines with J gene TRBJ2-3; unclear D gene. V lost 7 bases and J 5 bases, leaving 11 bases between the germline ends. This CDR3 spans 12 amino acids. Germline V CDR1 and CDR2: SGDLS, YYNGEE. The CDR3 nucleotides are TGTGCCAGCTCCCCCAGTCAAGATACGCAGTATTTT. It specifies CASSPSQDTQYF.

This clone has just one count. The genes are TRBV6-5 and TRBJ2-5; no clear D. The J call may be in error: the DNA end matches TRBJ2-7 better. Germline values: CDR1 MNHEY, CDR2 SVGAGI. The CDR3 covers 13 residues. For the CDR3, the DNA is TGTGCCAGCAGTTTCCCCGCCTCCCGCGAGCAGTACTTC. Translation: CASSFPASREQYF.

This chain links TRBV7-8 with TRBJ1-5, with D hard to call. The CDR3 spans 15 residues. V was cut by 1 base and J by 7 bases, with 14 bases left in between. CDR1 and CDR2 (germline): SGHVS, FQNEAQ. For the CDR3, the DNA is TGTGCCAGCAGCTTAGTCGTGGCCGAAGGGCAGCCCCAGCATTTT. Translation: CASSLVVAEGQPQHF.

CDR3 loop: CASSLSRGQQETQYF. The DNA of the CDR3 is TGTGCCAGCAGTTTATCACGGGGTCAGCAAGAGACCCAGTACTTC. V usage is TRBV27 and J usage is TRBJ2-5, with D perhaps matching TRBD2 (5 bases). The CDR3 runs to 15 residues. V was pared by 0 bases and J by 2 bases, with 10 bases between. Germline-derived CDR1 and CDR2 are MNHEY and SMNVEV (reference sequence).

The gene calls are TRBV10-2 and TRBJ2-7; 9 positions match TRBD2. There are 13 residues in the CDR3. Trimming took 9 bases from V and 3 from J; bases not matched to a gene: 6. Germline loops: CDR1 WSHSY, CDR2 SAAADI. Here the CDR3 DNA reads TGCGCCAGGGCTAGCGGGGAGAACTACGAGCAGTACTTC. This translates into CARASGENYEQYF.

The rearrangement uses TRBV7-2 and TRBJ2-2; the D is unclear. V lost 1 base and J lost 8, with 8 bases in between. CDR3 length: 13 residues. Germline V gene lookup returns CDR1 SGHTA and CDR2 FQGNSA. The CDR3 reads CASSLVGGGELFF. Here the CDR3 DNA reads TGTGCCAGCAGCTTAGTAGGCGGAGGGGAGCTGTTTTTT.

This chain connects TRBV9 to TRBJ1-3; 7 bases map to TRBD1. The CDR3 extends over 15 amino acids. In germline, CDR1 is SGDLS, CDR2 YYNGEE. With V trimmed by 6 bases and J by 1 base, 7 bases remained unmatched. The CDR3 is CASTNKQGSGNTIYF. The CDR3 nucleotides read TGTGCCAGCACCAACAAACAGGGGTCTGGAAACACCATATATTTT.

This clone was observed a single time. The gene calls are TRBV27 and TRBJ2-3; no definite D call. Germline V gene data show CDR1 as MNHEY and CDR2 as SMNVEV (reference sequence). This CDR3 has 14 amino acids. The V and J ends lost 2 bases and 6 bases respectively, with 12 bases between them. CDR3 loop: CASSLMVGRDTQYF. For the CDR3, the DNA is TGTGCCAGCAGTTTAATGGTGGGCCGGGATACGCAGTATTTT.

This clone was counted once. At one of its ends the junction is not consistent with the germline gene, which may arise from a read error. The chain's CDR3 is CASSYSGRDALF. For the CDR3, the DNA is TGTGCCAGCAGTTACTCAGGGAGGGACGCACTCTTC. This rearrangement joins TRBV6-5 to TRBJ1-2; a possible D gene is TRBD1 (5 bases). Germline V gene sequence: CDR1 MNHEY, CDR2 SVGAGI. The CDR3 spans 12 residues.

This clone was recorded a few times. The chain employs TRBV4-2 and TRBJ2-3; TRBD2 matches at 16 bases. Germline V lookup: CDR1 LGHNA, CDR2 YNFKEQ. This CDR3 spans 16 amino acids. V lost 4 bases and J lost 4; bases outside the gene matches: 2. DNA of the CDR3: TGTGCCAGCAGCCCGGGGACTAGCGGGGGGGCAGATACGCAGTATTTT. Its protein product is CASSPGTSGGADTQYF.

The chain carries TRBV5-5 and TRBJ1-1; D perhaps matches TRBD1 (5 bases). Trimming stripped 3 bases from V and 7 bases from J, with 19 bases between. Germline values: CDR1 SGHKS, CDR2 YYEKEE (reference sequence). This CDR3 spans 15 amino acids. CDR3 residues: CASSSLRGVSGEAFF. The CDR3 nucleotides read TGTGCCAGCAGCTCGCTTCGAGGGGTTAGTGGTGAAGCTTTCTTT.